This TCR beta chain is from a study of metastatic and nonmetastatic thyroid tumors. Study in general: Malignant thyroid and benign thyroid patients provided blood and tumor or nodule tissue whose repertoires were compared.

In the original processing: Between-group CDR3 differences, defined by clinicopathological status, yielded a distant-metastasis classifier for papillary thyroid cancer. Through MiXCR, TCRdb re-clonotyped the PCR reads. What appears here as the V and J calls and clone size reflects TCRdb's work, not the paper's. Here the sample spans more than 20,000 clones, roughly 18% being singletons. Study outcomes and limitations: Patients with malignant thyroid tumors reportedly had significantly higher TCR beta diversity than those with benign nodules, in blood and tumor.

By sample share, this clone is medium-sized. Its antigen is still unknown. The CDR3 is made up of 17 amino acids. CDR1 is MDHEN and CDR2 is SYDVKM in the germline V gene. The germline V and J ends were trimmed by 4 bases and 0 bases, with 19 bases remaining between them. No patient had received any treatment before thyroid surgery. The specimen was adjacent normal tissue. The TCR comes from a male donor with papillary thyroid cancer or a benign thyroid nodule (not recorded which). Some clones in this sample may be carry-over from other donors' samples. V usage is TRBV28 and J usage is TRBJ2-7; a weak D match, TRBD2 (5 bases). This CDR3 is CASSSHEGGRSSYEQYV. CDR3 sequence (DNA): TGTGCCAGCAGTTCCCACGAGGGCGGACGGAGCTCCTACGAGCAGTACGTC.